This TCR beta chain originates from a study of cytomegalovirus exposure and HLA in healthy donors. Study outcomes and limitations: Reported findings show TCR beta sequences accurately forecast HLA-A and HLA-B alleles in most subjects.

The germline V gene has CDR1 SGHTA and CDR2 FQGNSA. The CDR3 is 15 amino acids. Unmatched junction bases numbered 8, after V lost 4 bases and J lost 2 bases. The PCR used 60 Vbeta and 13 Jbeta primers. Original methodology: It was a later analysis that counted about 80 million unique TCR beta chains, of which some 9.9 million were shared. Sequencing used immunoSEQ multiplex PCR; TCRdb keeps in-frame clones, though not all of them. The V and J calls and clone size are taken from that table; D and trimming were inferred from the DNA. Altogether 160,000 or so clones are present, 60% to 80% being singletons, with the ten largest covering 3% to 4.5%. A word on this clone: Its antigen is not identified.

The source is a man aged 25 to 40 in good health and CMV-seropositive. This sequence joins TRBV7-2 and TRBJ2-7; 7 positions match TRBD1. The sequenced material came from PBMCs. As DNA, the CDR3 is TGTGCCAGCAGCTCAAGGACAGGCGATACCTACGAGCAGTACTTC. It yields the protein CASSSRTGDTYEQYF.